Included here is one TCR beta chain sequence, with context. The antigen it binds to is not known. The record has no base qualities; no much larger clone is one base away. These data belong to a study of shared clonotypes between healthy human individuals (dated by TCRdb to the early 2020s). General notes on the study: The cohort comprised two women and three men aged 18 to 49 years. To increase sequencing depth and limit assay-specific biases, different laboratories used diverse techniques to prepare libraries and sequence TCR repertoires. Per donor, three plates each were used for CD4 naive and CD4 memory, two for CD8 naive, and one for CD8 memory. Between about 0.85 and 8.9 billion PBMCs per donor were obtained by leukapheresis. To estimate repertoire size and how much clonotypes are shared between individuals, the study performed deep sequencing of blood TCR repertoires from a few healthy adults.

CD8 naive samples were obtained by positive selection for CCR7 among CD45RO-negative cells, yielding a CD45RA+CCR7+ population from which TemRA cells were excluded. Healthy HIV-negative adults with no recently reported acute infections or vaccinations were included as donors. Every donor was a Caucasian adult living in Nashville, Tennessee, USA. Blood was obtained by leukapheresis, after which PBMCs were separated by Ficoll-Histopaque density gradient centrifugation and cryopreserved in liquid nitrogen vapor phase. Purity and quantity of every magnetically sorted T cell population were checked by analytical flow cytometry. Genomic DNA was isolated from each sorted fraction and quantified by UV absorbance on a Nanodrop 2000c. Overall study outcomes, separate from this receptor: Compared with non-shared clonotypes, clonotypes shared by all four sorted-subset donors had higher generation probabilities. Based on pairwise subsampling, the degree of clonotype sharing among donors was expected to be affected by sequencing depth. Because the study included only a small number of donors, the genetic and exposure-history diversity represented was limited. Estimated clonotype richness was generally larger for naive than for memory subsets. Approximately 5% of naive CD4, more than 3% of naive CD8, approximately 2% of memory CD4, and approximately 0.4% of memory CD8 clonotypes were shared across several donors. Only blood was sampled, and tissue TCR repertoires likely differ from those in blood. Rarefaction of sorted-subset datasets indicated incomplete sequencing despite the large sequencing depth.

Using the deep immunoSEQ assay, multiplex PCR amplified TCR CDR3 regions from genomic DNA. Extracted genomic DNA from each cell subset was distributed evenly across all wells of several immunoSEQ 96-well plates, and each plate was treated as a replicate. For sorted subsets, about 210 ng of genomic DNA, equivalent to around 30,000 T cell genomes, went into each replicate PCR. Purified libraries were measured with a Qubit 3.0 fluorometer, size-checked on a Bioanalyzer 2100, and measured again with the KAPA Library Quantification kit. Each immunoSEQ 96-well plate was sequenced on its own single-read 150-cycle Illumina NextSeq 550 flow cell. Concerning the study's data processing: Because the immunoSEQ output included only junctional sequences and no quality scores, the filtering could not be the same as the filtering used for full-length reads. Sequences were annotated with PyIR, a Python wrapper for IgBLAST v1.9, using IMGT germline references to assign V/J genes and CDR3. Reads were removed for weak V/J assignments (E-value above 1e-6), missing CDR3, stop codons, out-of-frame junctions, or ambiguous translated residues. A V3J clonotype was defined by an identical inferred V gene, J gene, and CDR3 amino acid sequence. The percentage overlap between two repertoires was calculated by dividing the number of shared unique clonotypes by the size of the smaller repertoire. Richness of each repertoire was evaluated using RTK rarefaction, the Chao1 estimator, and Recon v2.1 estimates of unobserved clonotypes. OLGA was used to compute generation probabilities for all TCRbeta clonotypes that the gDNA method yielded from a few donors. TCRdb obtained this table from immuneACCESS and retained in-frame rearrangements with V and J assigned. These tables miss some clones; where compared with another copy, unresolved V genes account for less than half of the shortfall, and the remainder is unexplained. V and J calls and clone size are as listed in that table; D and trimming were resolved from the DNA. The sample table holds under 1 million clones, of which 80% to 95% were seen once. Clones ranked in the top ten supply less than 25% of the sample.

The CDR3 starts with the cysteine, ends with the phenylalanine, and has 17 residues. The CDR3 DNA has 51 bases and is translated from base 1. From V the trimming removes 1 base and from J it removes 3 bases, while the gene matches leave 10 bases of the junction unaccounted for. The germline V gene provides CDR1 LGHNA and CDR2 YSLEER. This chain is built from TRBV4-3 and TRBJ2-7, and 9 junction bases match TRBD1. The sample consisted of naive CD8+ T cells sorted from blood. The label giving this sample's cell subset or site can be read as: CD45RA+CCR7+. This TCR came from a man younger than 40 in good health. The DNA is TGCGCCAGCAGCCAAGGGACTTGGGGGACAGGGAGCTACGAGCAGTACTTC. It translates to CASSQGTWGTGSYEQYF.